This T cell receptor (beta chain) was observed in a study of response to subunit inactivated influenza vaccine. The study, taken as a whole, reports: The authors suggested that every seasonal influenza vaccination recruits few new T cells.

With regard to this clonotype: Its antigen is as yet unknown.

A single record per CDR3 protein comes from TCRdb applying MiXCR to the RT-PCR reads. The table records about 570,000 distinct CDR3 sequences, about 11% of them present only once. The CDR3 runs to 15 residues. The V and J ends lost 3 bases and 2 bases respectively, with 10 bases between them. The same data also contributed to another study, on T cells expressing NK-cell markers. That source adds: Synthesis of TCR beta cDNA relied on 5'RACE template switching carrying UMIs. Most of the eight sequenced donors tested HCMV-seropositive; one tested seronegative. Leadership of the CD3+CD56-NKG2C+ fraction also belonged to these clonotypes in several donors. It remained uncertain whether the expanded NKG2C+ T cell clones were specific for HCMV antigens.

Sequences were derived from PBMCs from blood, sampled on the day of vaccination. This chain joins TRBV12-3 or TRBV12-4 and TRBJ2-2; the D is unclear. This clonotype was obtained from a man over 45 who received an inactivated influenza vaccine. The CDR3 is CASSLNGINTGELFF. The CDR3 nucleotides are TGTGCCAGCAGTTTGAACGGAATCAACACCGGGGAGCTGTTTTTT.